A single sample is the source of the 10 T cell receptor beta chains below, sequenced in a study of Ad26.COV2.S vaccination and SARS-CoV-2 variants. Sequencing used immunoSEQ multiplex PCR; TCRdb keeps in-frame clones, though not all of them. This sample has 200,000 to 300,000 clones; around 88% occur once, and the top ten carry approximately 3%. Treatment meaning: 15 to 20 received Ad26.COV2.S at low or high dose, single or two shots; a few received placebo; per-sample allocation not given. After the first vaccine or placebo injection, samples were drawn on day 63. Material: peripheral blood, obtained in a trial of Ad26.COV2.S vaccine versus placebo. The receptor set was obtained from a person between 18 and 59 years old who received the Ad26.COV2.S COVID-19 vaccine or a placebo.

V and J are TRBV19 and TRBJ1-3; TRBD1 matches at 8 bases. Germline V gene data show CDR1 as LNHDA and CDR2 as SQIVND (reference sequence). The V and J ends lost 7 bases and 2 bases, in that order; junction bases with no gene match: 7. The CDR3 is made up of 15 amino acids. This chain's CDR3 is CASTRSRGPGNTIYF. The CDR3 DNA reads TGTGCCAGTACCCGGAGCAGGGGGCCTGGAAACACCATATATTTT.

This chain joins TRBV5-6 and TRBJ1-3, with D maybe TRBD1 (6 bases). Germline CDR1 and CDR2: SGHDT and YYEEEE. This CDR3 spans 12 amino acids. Between the trimmed V and J ends, which lost 3 bases and 8 bases, there was a span of 9 bases. The CDR3 is CASSSRGYTIYF. The CDR3 DNA sequence: TGTGCCAGCAGCTCCAGGGGTTACACCATATATTTT. Filled out from reference TRBV5-6 and TRBJ1-3, the complete variable domain reads DAGVTQSPTHLIKTRGQQVTLRCSPKSGHDTVSWYQQALGQGPQFIFQYYEEEERQRGNFPDRFSGHQFPNYSSELNVNALLLGDSALYLCASSSRGYTIYFGEGSWLTVV.

This sequence joins TRBV5-4 and TRBJ1-2, with D perhaps TRBD1 (5 bases). CDR1 is SGHNT and CDR2 is YYREEE in the germline V gene (reference sequence). Trimming stripped 2 bases from V and 4 bases from J, with 12 bases between. The CDR3 totals 14 residues. The CDR3 nucleotides read TGTGCCAGCAGCTTAGAGGGGTATGCCTATGGCTACACCTTC. Its translation is CASSLEGYAYGYTF.

V is TRBV6-5 and J is TRBJ1-2, with D possibly TRBD1 on 5 matching bases. The CDR3 consists of 15 residues. Trimming took 7 bases from V and 7 from J, leaving 22 bases between them. Germline CDR1 reads MNHEY; CDR2 reads SVGAGI. CDR3 in DNA: TGTGCCAGCACCCCCACATGGAGGCTGGGGGTTGGCTACACCTTC. This gives the protein CASTPTWRLGVGYTF.

This chain joins TRBV7-3 and TRBJ2-3; tentative D call: TRBD2 (5 bases). The CDR3 has 14 amino acids. Trimming stripped 0 bases from V and 6 bases from J, with 10 bases between. In germline, CDR1 is SGHTA, CDR2 FQGTGA. Here the CDR3 DNA reads TGTGCCAGCAGCTTAACGGGAGCAGGTGATACGCAGTATTTT. Translated: CASSLTGAGDTQYF.

This sequence joins TRBV7-9 and TRBJ2-5, with 8 bases identical to TRBD1. J was trimmed by 6 bases and V by 4 bases; bases with no gene match: 7. The CDR3 is 14 amino acids. CDR1 SEHNR and CDR2 FQNEAQ come from the germline V gene (reference sequence). In DNA form, the CDR3 reads TGTGCCAGCAGCTCACGGACAGGGTGGCAGACCCAGTACTTC. Translation: CASSSRTGWQTQYF.

This chain uses TRBV6-2 or TRBV6-3 with TRBJ2-3, with TRBD1 as a possible D gene (5 bases). CDR3 length: 13 residues. Germline V gene sequence: CDR1 MNHEY, CDR2 SVGEGT. The ends were cut back, 5 bases at V and 5 bases at J, with 11 bases in the middle. This CDR3 reads CASSNHRIDTQYF. CDR3 nucleotides: TGTGCCAGCAGTAACCACAGGATAGATACGCAGTATTTT.

This clone appeared a few times. The chain is built from TRBV5-8 and TRBJ1-3; maybe TRBD1 (5 bases). Per the germline V gene, CDR1 is SGHTS and CDR2 is YDEGEE. CDR3 length: 15 amino acids. With 0 bases removed from V and 2 bases from J, the gap between germline ends came to 9 bases. The CDR3 is CASSLEGTTGNTIYF. DNA for the CDR3: TGTGCCAGCAGCTTGGAGGGGACGACTGGAAACACCATATATTTT.

The chain couples TRBV5-1 to TRBJ1-5; TRBD1 matches 8 bases. In germline, CDR1 is SGHRS, CDR2 YFSETQ. The CDR3 is made up of 14 amino acids. CDR3 in amino acids: CARGGTGPNQPQHF. The CDR3 DNA reads as TGCGCACGCGGAGGGACAGGACCCAATCAGCCCCAGCATTTT. Using reference TRBV5-1 and TRBJ1-5 for the parts outside the CDR3, the full variable domain is KAGVTQTPRYLIKTRGQQVTLSCSPISGHRSVSWYQQTPGQGLQFLFEYFSETQRNKGNFPGRFSGRQFSNSRSEMNVSTLELGDSALYLCARGGTGPNQPQHFGDGTRLSIL.

V is TRBV30 and J is TRBJ2-6; no definite D call. Germline CDR1 and CDR2: GTSNPN and SVGIG (reference sequence). Trimming left V 2 bases short and J 0 bases short, with 35 bases between. CDR3 length equals 24 residues. Written as DNA, the CDR3 is TGTGCCTGGAGTTACCTAAAGAGAGGTCTCACACCACAAATATTAGACTCTGGGGCCAACGTCCTGACTTTC. Translating it yields CAWSYLKRGLTPQILDSGANVLTF.